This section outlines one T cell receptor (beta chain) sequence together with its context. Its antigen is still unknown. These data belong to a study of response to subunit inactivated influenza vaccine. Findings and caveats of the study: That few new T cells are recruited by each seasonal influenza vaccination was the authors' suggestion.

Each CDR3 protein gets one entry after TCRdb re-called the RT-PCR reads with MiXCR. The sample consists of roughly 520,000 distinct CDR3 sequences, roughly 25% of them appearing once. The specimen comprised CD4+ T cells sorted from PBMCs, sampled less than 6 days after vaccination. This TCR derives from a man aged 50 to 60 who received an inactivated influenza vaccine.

CDR3 coding DNA: TGTGCCAGCAGCCCAGCGGGAGGGCCCCCAGAGACCCAGTACTTC. This codes for CASSPAGGPPETQYF. This chain joins TRBV11-1 and TRBJ2-5; 10 bases are a match to TRBD2. The CDR3 has 15 residues. Germline assignment: CDR1 SGHAT and CDR2 FQDESV (reference sequence). Germline trimming cut 5 bases from V and 4 bases from J; bases unmatched to any gene: 7.